The rows below give T cell receptor beta chains drawn from one sample of a study of early T cells in non-severe SARS-CoV-2 infection. In TCRdb, the 5' RACE reads were re-called with MiXCR into one record per CDR3 protein. Among tens of thousands of distinct CDR3 sequences listed, over 9.5% were seen once. The sequences come from whole blood, collected at baseline. These TCRs come from an adult who was a healthcare worker with PCR-confirmed SARS-CoV-2 infection or an uninfected control (not recorded which). CDR3s include the opening cysteine and the closing phenylalanine or tryptophan. The D gene is left open where the match is weak. Clone size appears in some rows only: once, few, many, or a class for an expanded clone.

CDR3nt: TGTGCCAGCAGTTTGGAGGGGGTGCAGCCCCAGCATTTT
CDR3aa: CASSLEGVQPQHF
abundance: many
v_gene: TRBV6-2/TRBV6-3
d_gene: NA
j_gene: TRBJ1-5
len: 13

CDR3nt: TGCAGTGCGATTACAGGGGGCAATCAGCCCCAGCATTTT
CDR3aa: CSAITGGNQPQHF
abundance: NA
v_gene: TRBV20-1
d_gene: TRBD1
j_gene: TRBJ1-5
len: 13

CDR3nt: TGCAGCGGGCAGGGTGGTGAGACCCAGTACTTC
CDR3aa: CSGQGGETQYF
abundance: NA
v_gene: TRBV29-1
d_gene: NA
j_gene: TRBJ2-5
len: 11

CDR3nt: TGTGCCATCAGACCTCGGACAGGAGACTATCAGCCCCAGCATTTT
CDR3aa: CAIRPRTGDYQPQHF
abundance: few
v_gene: TRBV10-3
d_gene: TRBD1
j_gene: TRBJ1-5
len: 15

CDR3nt: TGCAGCGTGATCTTATCAACGGACTCCTACAATGAGCAGTTCTTC
CDR3aa: CSVILSTDSYNEQFF
abundance: NA
v_gene: TRBV29-1
d_gene: NA
j_gene: TRBJ2-1
len: 15

CDR3nt: TGTGCCAGCAGTCCCGGACTCCCCCCTGGCTACACCTTC
CDR3aa: CASSPGLPPGYTF
abundance: NA
v_gene: TRBV12-3/TRBV12-4
d_gene: NA
j_gene: TRBJ1-2
len: 13

CDR3nt: TGCAGTGCTTTCCAGGGAGGGAAGGGTGAAAAACTGTTTTTT
CDR3aa: CSAFQGGKGEKLFF
abundance: few
v_gene: TRBV20-1
d_gene: NA
j_gene: TRBJ1-4
len: 14

CDR3nt: TGCGCCAGCAGTGGGGGAACTAGCGGGAGAACAGATACGCAGTATTTT
CDR3aa: CASSGGTSGRTDTQYF
abundance: few
v_gene: TRBV10-2
d_gene: TRBD2
j_gene: TRBJ2-3
len: 16

CDR3nt: TGTGCCAGTAGTATCCCCGGGGCCAGCACTGAAGCTTTCTTT
CDR3aa: CASSIPGASTEAFF
abundance: NA
v_gene: TRBV19
d_gene: NA
j_gene: TRBJ1-1
len: 14

CDR3nt: TGTGCCAGCAGCGCCGGTGGGACTAGCGAGATCGAGCAGTACTTC
CDR3aa: CASSAGGTSEIEQYF
abundance: NA
v_gene: TRBV9
d_gene: TRBD2
j_gene: TRBJ2-7
len: 15

CDR3nt: TGTGCCAGCAGTTTCTCCGCGGAATACACTGAAGCTTTCTTT
CDR3aa: CASSFSAEYTEAFF
abundance: NA
v_gene: TRBV12-3/TRBV12-4
d_gene: NA
j_gene: TRBJ1-1
len: 14

CDR3nt: TGTGCCAGCAGCCGTAGACAGGGTAGAAAAAATGAGCAGTTCTTC
CDR3aa: CASSRRQGRKNEQFF
abundance: NA
v_gene: TRBV28
d_gene: TRBD1
j_gene: TRBJ2-1
len: 15

CDR3nt: TGCAGTGCTAGTAGGGGGAACACTGAAGCTTTCTTT
CDR3aa: CSASRGNTEAFF
abundance: NA
v_gene: TRBV20-1
d_gene: NA
j_gene: TRBJ1-1
len: 12

CDR3nt: TGTGCCAGCAGCTTAGCGCAGGGGCTCAGAGGCTACACCTTC
CDR3aa: CASSLAQGLRGYTF
abundance: NA
v_gene: TRBV7-9
d_gene: NA
j_gene: TRBJ1-2
len: 14

CDR3nt: TGTGCCAGCAGTTTAGCAACCAGGGGCAATCAGCCCCAGCATTTT
CDR3aa: CASSLATRGNQPQHF
abundance: NA
v_gene: TRBV28
d_gene: NA
j_gene: TRBJ1-5
len: 15

CDR3nt: TGTGCCAGCAGCCAACAGAACTATGGCTACACCTTC
CDR3aa: CASSQQNYGYTF
abundance: few
v_gene: TRBV2
d_gene: NA
j_gene: TRBJ1-2
len: 12

CDR3nt: TGTGCCAGCAGCTCCCCGCCCATCGGGGAGCTGTTTTTT
CDR3aa: CASSSPPIGELFF
abundance: NA
v_gene: TRBV3-1
d_gene: NA
j_gene: TRBJ2-2
len: 13

CDR3nt: TGTGTGAACTTGGGAGTTTACAATCAGCCCCAGCATTTT
CDR3aa: CVNLGVYNQPQHF
abundance: NA
v_gene: TRBV21-1
d_gene: NA
j_gene: TRBJ1-5
len: 13

CDR3nt: TGTGCCAGCAGCCCCGCGACAGGGGTGGAGACCCAGTACTTC
CDR3aa: CASSPATGVETQYF
abundance: many
v_gene: TRBV7-9
d_gene: TRBD1
j_gene: TRBJ2-5
len: 14

CDR3nt: TGCGCCACCGCCCCCTGGGGCATAGACACTGAAGCTTTCTTT
CDR3aa: CATAPWGIDTEAFF
abundance: NA
v_gene: TRBV5-1
d_gene: NA
j_gene: TRBJ1-1
len: 14

CDR3nt: TGTGCCAGCAGTTTCCTGTCCTCTGGAAACACCATATATTTT
CDR3aa: CASSFLSSGNTIYF
abundance: NA
v_gene: TRBV27
d_gene: NA
j_gene: TRBJ1-3
len: 14

CDR3nt: TGTGCCAGCTCACCCCTCCTAGCGGGAGGGAACGAGCAGTACTTC
CDR3aa: CASSPLLAGGNEQYF
abundance: NA
v_gene: TRBV18
d_gene: TRBD2
j_gene: TRBJ2-7
len: 15

CDR3nt: TGTGCCAGCAGAGACAGGACTAGCAATCAGCCCCAGCATTTT
CDR3aa: CASRDRTSNQPQHF
abundance: NA
v_gene: TRBV6-1
d_gene: NA
j_gene: TRBJ1-5
len: 14

CDR3nt: TGTGCCAGCTCACCACGGCCACCAGCGAACACCGGGGAGCTGTTTTTT
CDR3aa: CASSPRPPANTGELFF
abundance: NA
v_gene: TRBV18
d_gene: NA
j_gene: TRBJ2-2
len: 16

CDR3nt: TGTGCCAGCAGTCTCCGGGCAGGGGTGAACTATGGCTACACCTTC
CDR3aa: CASSLRAGVNYGYTF
abundance: NA
v_gene: TRBV12-3/TRBV12-4
d_gene: NA
j_gene: TRBJ1-2
len: 15

CDR3nt: TGCAGTGCTAGCTGGGGACAGGGCCGACAGCCCCAGCATTTT
CDR3aa: CSASWGQGRQPQHF
abundance: few
v_gene: TRBV20-1
d_gene: TRBD1
j_gene: TRBJ1-5
len: 14

CDR3nt: TGTGCCAGCAGTTTAGCCGGGACAGGGGGGTTCTTC
CDR3aa: CASSLAGTGGFF
abundance: few
v_gene: TRBV12-3/TRBV12-4
d_gene: TRBD1
j_gene: TRBJ2-1
len: 12

CDR3nt: TGCAGCGCTACGACCCGGGGGGGGGCGAACACCGGGGAGCTGTTTTTT
CDR3aa: CSATTRGGANTGELFF
abundance: NA
v_gene: TRBV29-1
d_gene: TRBD2
j_gene: TRBJ2-2
len: 16

CDR3nt: TGCGCCAGCAGCGTGGACAGGATCGGGTACTACGAGCAGTACTTC
CDR3aa: CASSVDRIGYYEQYF
abundance: few
v_gene: TRBV5-1
d_gene: TRBD1
j_gene: TRBJ2-7
len: 15

CDR3nt: TGCAGCGCCGGACGGGGACAGGGGGCGGCCGGGGAGCTGTTTTTT
CDR3aa: CSAGRGQGAAGELFF
abundance: many
v_gene: TRBV29-1
d_gene: TRBD1
j_gene: TRBJ2-2
len: 15

CDR3nt: TGCAGCGTTGGGATTACAGGGGCCGGCTACACCTTC
CDR3aa: CSVGITGAGYTF
abundance: few
v_gene: TRBV29-1
d_gene: TRBD1
j_gene: TRBJ1-2
len: 12

CDR3nt: TGCGCCAGCAGCCAGGGGCCTAGCGGGGGGGAGTACTTC
CDR3aa: CASSQGPSGGEYF
abundance: NA
v_gene: TRBV4-1
d_gene: TRBD2
j_gene: TRBJ2-4
len: 13

CDR3nt: TGTGCCAGCAGCCCCATAAAGGCGATCATGAACACTGAAGCTTTCTTT
CDR3aa: CASSPIKAIMNTEAFF
abundance: many
v_gene: TRBV11-2
d_gene: NA
j_gene: TRBJ1-1
len: 16

CDR3nt: TGTGCCATCACCCGGGACAGCGGCAACGGGGAGCTGTTTTTT
CDR3aa: CAITRDSGNGELFF
abundance: many
v_gene: TRBV10-3
d_gene: TRBD1
j_gene: TRBJ2-2
len: 14

CDR3nt: TGCAGTGCCCTTCGGATGGGATCACGGATGGCTAGGGGCTACACCTTC
CDR3aa: CSALRMGSRMARGYTF
abundance: NA
v_gene: TRBV20-1
d_gene: NA
j_gene: TRBJ1-2
len: 16

CDR3nt: TGTGCCAGCAGTTCCCAGGGGGCCCGGGAAAAACTGTTTTTT
CDR3aa: CASSSQGAREKLFF
abundance: few
v_gene: TRBV12-3/TRBV12-4
d_gene: TRBD1
j_gene: TRBJ1-4
len: 14

CDR3nt: TGTGCCACCTCCGAATGGGGCACCCCCGGGAATGAGCAGTTCTTC
CDR3aa: CATSEWGTPGNEQFF
abundance: NA
v_gene: TRBV24-1
d_gene: NA
j_gene: TRBJ2-1
len: 15

CDR3nt: TGCGCCAGCGGGGATACAGGGGTCCAGCCCCAGCATTTT
CDR3aa: CASGDTGVQPQHF
abundance: many
v_gene: TRBV10-2
d_gene: TRBD1
j_gene: TRBJ1-5
len: 13

CDR3nt: TGTGCCTGGAGCCCCTGGGAGGGGGATGAGCAGTTCTTC
CDR3aa: CAWSPWEGDEQFF
abundance: few
v_gene: TRBV30
d_gene: NA
j_gene: TRBJ2-1
len: 13